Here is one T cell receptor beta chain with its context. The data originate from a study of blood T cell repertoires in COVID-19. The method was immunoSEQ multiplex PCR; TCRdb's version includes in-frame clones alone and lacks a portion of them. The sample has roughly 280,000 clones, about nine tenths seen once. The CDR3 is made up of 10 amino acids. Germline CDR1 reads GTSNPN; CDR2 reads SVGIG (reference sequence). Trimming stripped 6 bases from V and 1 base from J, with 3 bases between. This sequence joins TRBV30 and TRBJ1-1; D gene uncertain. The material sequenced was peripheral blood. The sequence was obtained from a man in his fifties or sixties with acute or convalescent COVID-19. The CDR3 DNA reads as TGTGCCTGCCGGAACACTGAAGCTTTCTTT. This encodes CACRNTEAFF.